One sample yielded the 13 T cell receptor beta chains listed below, sequenced in a study of blood T cell repertoires in COVID-19. Assay: immunoSEQ multiplex PCR; the TCRdb copy retains only in-frame clones and omits some. The table shows 120,000 or so clones, with approximately 90% occurring only once. The sequenced sample consisted of peripheral blood. The receptors here all came from a human donor in a cohort sampled during active COVID-19.

J is TRBJ1-2 and V is TRBV19; 9 bases fit TRBD1. This CDR3 region has 15 residues. The V gene end was trimmed by 6 bases and the J gene end by 4 bases; junction bases not matched to a gene: 9. Germline CDR1 LNHDA, CDR2 SQIVND (reference sequence). CDR3 sequence reads: CASRGTGTMGYGYTF. In DNA, the CDR3 is TGTGCCAGTAGAGGGACAGGGACTATGGGCTATGGCTACACCTTC.

The chain couples TRBV19 to TRBJ1-2, with D perhaps TRBD1 (6 bases). V lost 3 bases and J lost 5, with 13 bases in between. Germline CDR1 and CDR2: LNHDA and SQIVND (reference sequence). This CDR3 contains 14 residues. CDR3 coding DNA: TGTGCCAGTAGTATCAGAGGGGGGGAATATGGCTACACCTTC. Protein: CASSIRGGEYGYTF.

V is TRBV6-5 and J is TRBJ2-2, with D maybe TRBD2 (7 bases). Germline-derived CDR1 and CDR2 are MNHEY and SVGAGI. CDR3 length equals 14 residues. Trimming took 6 bases from V and 6 from J, leaving 14 bases between them. DNA of the CDR3: TGTGCCAGCAGATCACCCGGGGGGCCCGGGGAGCTGTTTTTT. This translates into CASRSPGGPGELFF.

In its sample, this clone was seen once. V usage is TRBV5-8 and J usage is TRBJ1-1; D is perhaps TRBD1 (5 bases). The V gene lost 5 bases and the J gene lost 8 bases, with 16 bases spanning the gap. This CDR3 is built from 13 residues. Germline V gene lookup returns CDR1 SGHTS and CDR2 YDEGEE. DNA for the CDR3: TGTGCCAGCAGAATAAGTGGGGCGGGGGAAGCTTTCTTT. This encodes CASRISGAGEAFF.

The chain joins TRBV7-9 to TRBJ2-1; TRBD1 matches 9 bases. The CDR3 length is 12 residues. The ends lost 5 bases at V and 14 bases at J; junction bases unmatched: 7. In germline, CDR1 is SEHNR, CDR2 FQNEAQ (reference sequence). CDR3 in amino acids: CASSPTGTGKFF. CDR3 nucleotide sequence: TGTGCCAGCAGCCCTACCGGGACAGGGAAGTTCTTC. The variable domain in full, completed from reference TRBV7-9 and TRBJ2-1, reads DTGVSQNPRHKITKRGQNVTFRCDPISEHNRLYWYRQTLGQGPEFLTYFQNEAQLEKSRLLSDRFSAERPKGSFSTLEIQRTEQGDSAMYLCASSPTGTGKFFGPGTRLTVL.

This chain uses TRBV11-1 with TRBJ2-7, with D perhaps matching TRBD1 (5 bases). This CDR3 spans 13 amino acids. V gave up 5 bases and J gave up 12 bases, with 20 bases separating them. Looked up from germline, CDR1 is SGHAT and CDR2 is FQDESV (reference sequence). The CDR3 nucleotides read TGTGCCAGCAGCCAGGGAATAGAATCTGAGTGGTACTTC. Protein sequence: CASSQGIESEWYF.

CDR3 nucleotide sequence: TGTGCCAGCTCACAAAAGACAGAGATGAACACTGAAGCTTTCTTT. This gives the protein CASSQKTEMNTEAFF. V usage is TRBV18 and J usage is TRBJ1-1; possible D gene TRBD1, 5 bases. CDR3 length: 15 amino acids. V shed 4 bases and J shed 0 bases, with 12 bases lying between them. CDR1 is KGHSH and CDR2 is LQKENI in the germline V gene. The full variable domain, with the rest looked up from reference TRBV18 and TRBJ1-1, is NAGVMQNPRHLVRRRGQEARLRCSPMKGHSHVYWYRQLPEEGLKFMVYLQKENIIDESGMPKERFSAEFPKEGPSILRIQQVVRGDSAAYFCASSQKTEMNTEAFFGQGTRLTVV.

V gene TRBV7-9 combines with J gene TRBJ1-1; D call uncertain. V was clipped by 8 bases and J by 4 bases, with 14 bases between them. Per germline, CDR1 SEHNR and CDR2 FQNEAQ (reference sequence). The length of the CDR3 is 13 residues. CDR3 sequence (DNA): TGTGCCAGCGTCGAGGGCTACGGCACTGAAGCTTTCTTT. It specifies CASVEGYGTEAFF.

In this sample, this clone turned up once. CDR3 nucleotide sequence: TGTGCCAGCAGCGTAAAATATCTAGCGGCAAACACCGGGGAGCTGTTTTTT. It encodes CASSVKYLAANTGELFF. The rearrangement uses TRBV9 and TRBJ2-2; 7 nucleotides match TRBD2. The CDR3 has 17 residues. In germline, CDR1 is SGDLS, CDR2 YYNGEE. The V and J ends lost 1 base and 2 bases, in that order; junction bases with no gene match: 8.

The genes are TRBV6-5 and TRBJ2-5; TRBD2 matches at 9 bases. After removal of 2 bases from V and 3 bases from J, the junction contained 1 base not matched to a gene. The CDR3 is 14 amino acids. Germline CDR1 and CDR2: MNHEY and SVGAGI. CDR3 DNA: TGTGCCAGCAGTTACCAGCGGGGGGAAGAGACCCAGTACTTC. It translates to CASSYQRGEETQYF.

V gene TRBV9 combines with J gene TRBJ2-1; TRBD1 aligns across 7 bases. V lost 4 bases and J lost 5; bases outside the gene matches: 9. The germline V gene encodes CDR1 SGDLS and CDR2 YYNGEE. CDR3 length: 15 amino acids. CDR3 sequence reads: CASSSSGTANNEQFF. In nucleotides, the CDR3 is TGTGCCAGCAGCAGTTCCGGGACAGCCAACAATGAGCAGTTCTTC. The complete variable domain, with remaining parts taken from reference TRBV9 and TRBJ2-1, reads DSGVTQTPKHLITATGQRVTLRCSPRSGDLSVYWYQQSLDQGLQFLIQYYNGEERAKGNILERFSAQQFPDLHSELNLSSLELGDSALYFCASSSSGTANNEQFFGPGTRLTVL.

This chain joins TRBV7-9 and TRBJ2-7; possible D gene TRBD1, 6 bases. Germline lookup yields CDR1 SEHNR and CDR2 FQNEAQ (reference sequence). Trimming shortened V by 3 bases and J by 12 bases, and 15 bases separated the two germline ends. This CDR3 comprises 12 residues. Here the CDR3 DNA reads TGTGCCAGCAGCTTGACACCAGGGGATATGTACTTC. This gives the protein CASSLTPGDMYF.

V and J are TRBV6-2 or TRBV6-3 and TRBJ2-7; TRBD2 matches at 11 bases. This CDR3 comprises 14 residues. The V segment lost 2 bases and the J segment 4 bases; nucleotides outside the gene matches: 1. In germline, CDR1 is MNHEY, CDR2 SVGEGT. The CDR3 nucleotides read TGTGCCAGCAGTTACACTAGCGGGAGTTACGAGCAGTACTTC. It encodes CASSYTSGSYEQYF.